The 30 T cell receptor beta chains presented below share a single source sample, sequenced in a study of T cells after yellow fever vaccination. MiXCR, applied by TCRdb to the 5' RACE reads, yields one record per CDR3 protein. The table includes more than 95,000 distinct CDR3 sequences, roughly 15% detected once. Source: CD8+ T cells sorted from PBMCs, taken 5 days after the yellow fever booster vaccination. The receptors stem from a man between 18 and 35 years old who received the YFV17D yellow fever vaccine.

This clonotype was seen more than once but under ten times. The genes are TRBV29-1 and TRBJ2-1; D gene ambiguous. V lost 2 bases, J lost 0 bases, and 14 bases lay in between. This CDR3 has 16 amino acids. The germline V gene has CDR1 SQVTM and CDR2 ANQGSEA. CDR3 nucleotide sequence: TGCAGCGTTGAATCGTCCCGCTTTAGCTCCTACAATGAGCAGTTCTTC. It is translated as CSVESSRFSSYNEQFF.

This clonotype was counted a few times. The chain has TRBV12-3 or TRBV12-4 and TRBJ2-1, with TRBD2 as a possible D gene (5 bases). Trimming took off 4 bases at V and 0 bases at J, with 10 bases between the two ends. The CDR3 is made up of 15 amino acids. The CDR3 DNA reads as TGTGCCAGCAGTTCGGAGGCCTTCTCCTACAATGAGCAGTTCTTC. As protein: CASSSEAFSYNEQFF.

V gene TRBV20-1 combines with J gene TRBJ2-7; the D gene is possibly TRBD2 (6 bases). Germline CDR1 DFQATT, CDR2 SNEGSKA (reference sequence). CDR3 length: 13 residues. Trimming pared 3 bases from V and 4 bases from J, leaving 13 bases between. CDR3 DNA sequence: TGCAGTGCTAGCTCGGGACTTAGTTACGAGCAGTACTTC. Translated, it gives CSASSGLSYEQYF.

This clonotype appeared many times. The V gene is TRBV11-2, the J gene TRBJ2-7; tentatively, D is TRBD2 (5 bases). Germline CDR1 is SGHAT and CDR2 is FQNNGV. The length of the CDR3 is 12 residues. The germline V and J ends were trimmed by 5 bases and 2 bases, with 7 bases remaining between them. The CDR3 region is CASSPGTYEQYV. CDR3 bases: TGTGCCAGCAGCCCCGGGACCTACGAGCAGTACGTC.

The chain joins TRBV7-9 to TRBJ2-7; D gene uncertain. Between the trimmed V and J ends, which lost 0 bases and 6 bases, there was a span of 6 bases. Germline CDR1 is SEHNR and CDR2 is FQNEAQ (reference sequence). CDR3 length equals 12 residues. CDR3: CASSLAAGEQYF. The CDR3 DNA follows: TGTGCCAGCAGCTTAGCGGCCGGCGAGCAGTACTTC.

The CDR3 loop reads CASSYPGGTHSYEQYF. Here the CDR3 DNA reads TGTGCCAGCAGCTACCCCGGAGGGACGCACTCCTACGAGCAGTACTTC. The V and J genes are TRBV6-2 or TRBV6-3 and TRBJ2-7; tentative D call: TRBD2 (6 bases). From germline, CDR1 is MNHEY and CDR2 SVGEGT. V was clipped by 6 bases and J by 0 bases, with 18 bases between them. The CDR3 loop spans 16 amino acids.

The chain couples TRBV2 to TRBJ1-5, with TRBD1 matching over 7 bases. The CDR3 runs to 13 residues. V shed 8 bases and J 4 bases; nucleotides not matched to a gene: 5. Germline CDR1 SNHLY, CDR2 FYNNEI. The CDR3 region is CASRGTDNQPQHF. The CDR3 bases are TGTGCCAGCCGCGGGACAGATAATCAGCCCCAGCATTTT.

This clonotype was found a few times. The chain joins TRBV7-9 to TRBJ2-5; D uncertain. The CDR3 loop spans 12 amino acids. Germline V lookup: CDR1 SEHNR, CDR2 FQNEAQ (reference sequence). V was trimmed by 4 bases and J by 5 bases, leaving 8 bases between them. The CDR3 DNA sequence: TGTGCCAGCAGCTCGATTGGGGAGACCCAGTACTTC. Translated: CASSSIGETQYF.

The chain links TRBV27 to TRBJ1-1; a possible D gene is TRBD1 (5 bases). The CDR3 length is 13 residues. V dropped 1 base and J dropped 11 bases, with 14 bases sitting between them. CDR1 and CDR2 from the germline V gene are MNHEY and SMNVEV (reference sequence). For the CDR3, the DNA is TGTGCCAGCAGTTTATTTGGGGGTGCGGGGGCTTTCTTT. Translation gives CASSLFGGAGAFF.

V and J are TRBV12-3 or TRBV12-4 and TRBJ2-3; perhaps D is TRBD1 or TRBD2 (7 bases each). The V and J ends lost 3 bases and 10 bases respectively, with 17 bases between them. This CDR3 contains 14 residues. The CDR3 spells CASSFRGGRVAQYF. The CDR3, as DNA: TGTGCCAGCAGTTTCAGGGGGGGACGGGTTGCGCAGTATTTT.

The chain has TRBV7-9 and TRBJ1-1; TRBD1 might be the D (5 bases). Trimming removed 2 bases from V and 8 bases from J, with 15 bases in between. This CDR3 is built from 14 residues. Germline loops: CDR1 SEHNR, CDR2 FQNEAQ (reference sequence). CDR3 sequence: CASSLYVGDREAFF. CDR3 coding DNA: TGTGCCAGCAGCTTATACGTAGGGGATCGGGAAGCTTTCTTT.

This clonotype was counted only a few times. V usage is TRBV2 and J usage is TRBJ2-1; D perhaps matches TRBD1 (6 bases). This CDR3 is 13 amino acids long. CDR1 and CDR2 from the germline V gene are SNHLY and FYNNEI. Trimming pared 6 bases from V and 3 bases from J, leaving 9 bases between. The chain's CDR3 is CASRETGYNEQFF. The CDR3 nucleotides are TGTGCCAGCAGAGAGACAGGCTACAATGAGCAGTTCTTC.

This clonotype has a single count. This chain connects TRBV10-3 to TRBJ2-5, with D possibly TRBD2 on 6 matching bases. The V and J ends lost 6 bases and 4 bases respectively, with 18 bases between them. The V gene's germline CDR1 is ENHRY and CDR2 SYGVKD. There are 15 residues in the CDR3. The CDR3 loop reads CAIRRGDLDSETQYF. CDR3 nucleotides: TGTGCCATCAGAAGAGGGGACTTGGACTCAGAGACCCAGTACTTC.

J is TRBJ2-5 and V is TRBV4-1; D is unclear. The CDR3 is made up of 13 amino acids. V was cut by 1 base and J by 4 bases, with 7 bases left in between. Looked up from germline, CDR1 is MGHRA and CDR2 is YSYEKL. This chain's CDR3 is CASSQVRRETQYF. The DNA for the CDR3 is TGCGCCAGCAGCCAAGTTAGGCGAGAGACCCAGTACTTC.

This clonotype has only a few counts. The chain recombines TRBV5-1 with TRBJ2-1; TRBD1 is a possible D gene (6 bases). The CDR3 extends over 15 amino acids. V was cut by 4 bases and J by 0 bases, with 11 bases left in between. Germline-derived CDR1 and CDR2 are SGHRS and YFSETQ. The CDR3: CASSLTGSSYNEQFF. The CDR3 nucleotides are TGCGCCAGCAGCCTGACAGGAAGCTCCTACAATGAGCAGTTCTTC.

This clonotype came up a few times. The rearrangement links TRBV4-1 to TRBJ1-1; a possible D gene is TRBD1 (5 bases). V was pared by 6 bases and J by 1 base, with 9 bases between. This CDR3 spans 13 amino acids. Germline CDR1 reads MGHRA; CDR2 reads YSYEKL. The CDR3 DNA reads TGCGCCAGCAGACCCCAGGGGAACACTGAAGCTTTCTTT. Its translation is CASRPQGNTEAFF.

The chain has TRBV20-1 and TRBJ2-3; tentative D call: TRBD2 (6 bases). Germline CDR1 and CDR2: DFQATT and SNEGSKA (reference sequence). The length of the CDR3 is 12 residues. V was clipped by 6 bases and J by 2 bases, with 9 bases between them. For the CDR3, the DNA is TGCAGTGCCGGGACTTACACAGATACGCAGTATTTT. Residues: CSAGTYTDTQYF.

This sequence joins TRBV29-1 and TRBJ2-1, with D hard to call. V lost 3 bases and J 3 bases, leaving 9 bases between the germline ends. Germline values: CDR1 SQVTM, CDR2 ANQGSEA. CDR3 size: 13 residues. For the CDR3, the DNA is TGCAGCGTTGATGCACAGAACTACAATGAGCAGTTCTTC. This translates into CSVDAQNYNEQFF.

Only a few counts were recorded for this clonotype. The chain combines TRBV5-6 with TRBJ1-2, with no clear D. Deletions cut 1 base from V and 4 bases from J, with 17 bases between. Germline CDR1 SGHDT, CDR2 YYEEEE. This CDR3 spans 16 amino acids. CDR3 nucleotide sequence: TGTGCCAGCAGCTTGTCATTCCGGGAGGAGGGCTATGGCTACACCTTC. It is translated as CASSLSFREEGYGYTF. Full variable domain (rest looked up from reference TRBV5-6 and TRBJ1-2): DAGVTQSPTHLIKTRGQQVTLRCSPKSGHDTVSWYQQALGQGPQFIFQYYEEEERQRGNFPDRFSGHQFPNYSSELNVNALLLGDSALYLCASSLSFREEGYGYTFGSGTRLTVV.

This clonotype turned up a few times. This rearrangement joins TRBV5-6 to TRBJ1-1, with 9 nucleotides matching TRBD1. The CDR3 spans 16 residues. CDR1 and CDR2 from the germline V gene are SGHDT and YYEEEE. V shed 5 bases, J shed 3 bases, and the junction held 11 bases outside the gene matches. CDR3 sequence (DNA): TGTGCCAGCAGTCCCGGGACAGGGCCATGGTACACTGAAGCTTTCTTT. Translation: CASSPGTGPWYTEAFF.

This clonotype occurred a few times. The chain has TRBV7-2 and TRBJ2-7; a possible D gene is TRBD2 (6 bases). The germline CDR1 and CDR2 sequences are SGHTA and FQGNSA. The CDR3 is made up of 13 amino acids. Trimming shortened V by 2 bases and J by 3 bases, and 8 bases separated the two germline ends. The CDR3: CASSLTGDYEQYF. DNA for the CDR3: TGTGCCAGCAGCTTAACGGGGGACTACGAGCAGTACTTC.

The rearrangement uses TRBV21-1 and TRBJ2-3. TRBV21-1 has pseudogene status. This CDR3 has 13 amino acids. This CDR3 reads CASSKDGSYTQYF. Written as DNA, the CDR3 is TGTGCCAGCAGCAAAGACGGTTCATATACGCAGTATTTT.

The sample holds many counts of this clonotype. V is TRBV10-3 and J is TRBJ2-5; the D gene could be TRBD1 or TRBD2 (5 bases each). CDR3 size: 14 residues. V was trimmed by 4 bases and J by 2 bases, leaving 11 bases between them. The germline gives CDR1 ENHRY, CDR2 SYGVKD. CDR3 sequence reads: CAISVLGVQETQYF. The CDR3 DNA follows: TGTGCCATCAGTGTCCTGGGGGTACAAGAGACCCAGTACTTC.

The rearrangement joins TRBV3-1 to TRBJ2-1, with TRBD2 matching 9 bases. This CDR3 is 17 amino acids long. Looked up from germline, CDR1 is LGHDT and CDR2 is YNNKEL (reference sequence). The junction had 6 bases not matched to a gene; V was cut back by 0 bases and J by 3 bases. The chain's CDR3 is CASSQDSWRGGYNEQFF. DNA for the CDR3: TGTGCCAGCAGCCAAGATAGTTGGCGGGGGGGCTACAATGAGCAGTTCTTC.

This chain joins TRBV4-1 and TRBJ2-2, with TRBD1 as a possible D gene (5 bases). CDR3 size: 16 residues. Germline V gene sequence: CDR1 MGHRA, CDR2 YSYEKL. Trimming removed 1 base at V and 4 bases at J, with 13 bases between. The DNA for the CDR3 is TGCGCCAGCAGCCAAGTGGGGCCCCGAGGCACCGGGGAGCTGTTTTTT. It encodes CASSQVGPRGTGELFF.

This CDR3 reads CASIRDSDADTQYF. CDR3 nucleotide sequence: TGTGCCAGCATCCGGGACAGCGACGCAGATACGCAGTATTTT. This chain links TRBV12-3 or TRBV12-4 with TRBJ2-3; 7 nucleotides agree with TRBD1. Trimming took 7 bases from V and 4 from J; bases not matched to a gene: 8. This CDR3 region has 14 residues.

The chain employs TRBV5-1 and TRBJ2-5, with 10 bases aligning to TRBD2. Germline V gives CDR1 SGHRS, CDR2 YFSETQ. After removal of 4 bases from V and 5 bases from J, the junction contained 11 bases not matched to a gene. The length of the CDR3 is 16 residues. For the CDR3, the DNA is TGCGCCAGCAGCCCCCGGGGACTAGCGACGGGGGAGACCCAGTACTTC. It translates to CASSPRGLATGETQYF.

This clonotype has just a few counts. The rearrangement links TRBV12-3 or TRBV12-4 to TRBJ2-1, with 9 bases aligning to TRBD2. The V and J ends lost 0 bases and 0 bases, in that order; junction bases with no gene match: 0. The CDR3 extends over 16 amino acids. The CDR3 coding sequence is TGTGCCAGCAGTTTAGCGGGACTAGCCTCCTACAATGAGCAGTTCTTC. It yields the protein CASSLAGLASYNEQFF.

The chain employs TRBV4-2 and TRBJ2-1; maybe TRBD2 (6 bases). Trimming pared 4 bases from V and 4 bases from J, leaving 14 bases between. Germline V gene lookup returns CDR1 LGHNA and CDR2 YNFKEQ. The CDR3 is made up of 15 amino acids. Here the CDR3 reads CASSRRGSLYNEQFF. CDR3 DNA: TGTGCCAGCAGCCGGAGGGGTTCCCTTTACAATGAGCAGTTCTTC.

The rearrangement uses TRBV27 and TRBJ2-3, with D hard to call. The CDR3 extends over 15 amino acids. CDR1 and CDR2 (germline): MNHEY, SMNVEV (reference sequence). V lost 2 bases and J 1 base, leaving 10 bases between the germline ends. The CDR3 DNA reads as TGTGCCAGCAGTTTAGTCGTGCTGGGCACAGATACGCAGTATTTT. This encodes CASSLVVLGTDTQYF.